This TCR beta chain was recovered during a study of CDR3 diversity in severe acne. This clonotype showed up many times. The CDR3 contains 13 residues. Germline-derived CDR1 and CDR2 are KGHDR and SFDVKD. The ends were cut back, 2 bases at V and 3 bases at J, with 6 bases in the middle. Each CDR3 protein is one row after TCRdb ran MiXCR on the PCR reads. Here the sample spans fewer than 100,000 distinct CDR3 sequences, under 60% being singletons. The sequencing input was blood. The receptor was isolated from a male donor in good health, without acne. The V call is TRBV24-1, the J call TRBJ1-2; D not certain. CDR3 coding DNA: TGTGCCACCAGTGATTCGACGGACTATGGCTACACCTTC. Encoded protein: CATSDSTDYGYTF.